This record covers a single TCR beta chain. What it binds is not known. Repertoires were generated with immunoSEQ multiplex PCR, while TCRdb's copy carries only in-frame clones and drops some. The data show about 68,000 clones, with 75% to 85% seen just once and 1.5% to 2% held by the top ten. This record comes from a study of OX40 agonist ivuxolimab in advanced cancers. Study outcomes and limitations: With doses of 0.1-3.0 mg/kg, partial responders showed among the lowest clonal expansion.

Germline trimming cut 6 bases from V and 5 bases from J; bases unmatched to any gene: 12. This CDR3 is 17 amino acids long. CDR1 is SNHLY, CDR2 FYNNEI, per germline. The chain links TRBV2 to TRBJ2-5; 13 bases map to TRBD2. The material sequenced was CD4+ or CD8+ T cells sorted from blood, taken in a trial of the OX40 agonist ivuxolimab. This sequence was found in an adult with an advanced solid tumor such as melanoma, head and neck, liver or kidney cancer. CDR3 DNA sequence: TGTGCCAGCAGCGTACTAGCGGGAGGGCCGCTCAGGGAGACCCAGTACTTC. Residues: CASSVLAGGPLRETQYF.